This is a list of T cell receptor beta chains from one sample in a study of blood T cells in healthy people across ages. From the 5' RACE reads, TCRdb called clonotypes with MiXCR, one entry per CDR3 protein. The sample consists of approximately 730,000 distinct CDR3 sequences, approximately 53% of them appearing once. The source material was blood. Every receptor here comes from a man aged 80 or over in good health. Both conserved end residues are part of each CDR3. The D gene is left open where the match is weak. Clone size is stated in some rows and not others, as once, few, many or a class when expanded.

TRBJ2-1 TRBD2 TRBV20-1 - TGCAGTGCGAAAACCCTCGGACTAGCGGGTGCAGGAGAGCAGTTCTTC CSAKTLGLAGAGEQFF
TRBJ2-1 - TRBV11-2 once TGTGCCAGCAGCGACCGCTATCGTGAGCAGTTCTTC CASSDRYREQFF
TRBJ2-7 TRBD2 TRBV3-1 - TGTGCCAGCAGCCTGGGACTAGCGGGAGGGTTATCCTACGAGCAGTACTTC CASSLGLAGGLSYEQYF
TRBJ1-1 - TRBV6-1 - TGTGCCAGCAGTGAAGCGGGGGGCTCGGCTTTCTTT CASSEAGGSAFF
TRBJ1-2 - TRBV7-2 few TGTGCCAGCAGCCTTGGTAGAATGCGGGAAGCTAACTATGGCTACACCTTC CASSLGRMREANYGYTF
TRBJ2-7 TRBD1 TRBV5-5 few TGTGCCAGCAGCTCGGACAGGTTTCACGAGCAGTACTTC CASSSDRFHEQYF
TRBJ2-1 - TRBV5-1 - TGCGCCAGCAGCTTGGGCAGGGAGATTGGCAATGAGCAGTTCTTC CASSLGREIGNEQFF
TRBJ2-1 TRBD1 TRBV6-5 - TGTGCCAGCAGCCGGACAGGGGGCGTCTCCTACGATGAGCAGTTCTTC CASSRTGGVSYDEQFF
TRBJ2-5 - TRBV11-3 - TGTGCCAGCAGCTTAGATGGCAGGGGACCCGGGGAGACCCAGTACTTC CASSLDGRGPGETQYF
TRBJ1-4 - TRBV2 few TGTGCCAGCAGTGTTCAGGCAGATGAAAAACTGTTTTTT CASSVQADEKLFF
TRBJ2-5 TRBD1 TRBV10-3 - TGTGCCATCAGCGGACAGGGTAGAGGAGAGACCCAGTACTTC CAISGQGRGETQYF
TRBJ1-4 - TRBV20-1 - TGCAGTGCCGCGGGCGGGGCCATAGAAAAACTGTTTTTT CSAAGGAIEKLFF
TRBJ2-2 TRBD2 TRBV5-1 - TGCGCCAGCAGCTTGGGTCGCGGACTAGCGGGAGTAACGGGCACCGGGGAGCTGTTTTTT CASSLGRGLAGVTGTGELFF
TRBJ2-1 - TRBV5-1 - TGCGCCAGCAGCACCAACGGGGGATTGGGTGAGCAGTTCTTC CASSTNGGLGEQFF
TRBJ2-7 - TRBV11-2 - TGTGCCAGCAGCTTCCTCGTGGCTAGTCTCGGTGAGCAGTACTTC CASSFLVASLGEQYF
TRBJ1-5 - TRBV4-1 - TGCGCCAGCAGCCAAGATGGGGGGAGGGCACAGCCCCAGCATTTT CASSQDGGRAQPQHF
TRBJ1-1 - TRBV12-5 few TGTGCTAGTGGTTTGACGATGAACACTGAAGCTTTCTTT CASGLTMNTEAFF
TRBJ2-5 - TRBV10-3 - TGTGCCATCAGTGATTCGAACCAAGAGACCCAGTACTTC CAISDSNQETQYF
TRBJ2-3 TRBD2 TRBV9 - TGTGCCAGCAGCCCCGGGGGGACTAGCGGAGATACGCAGTATTTT CASSPGGTSGDTQYF
TRBJ2-1 TRBD1 TRBV6-6 - TGTGCCAGCAGCAGTGACAGGGTGGGTGAGCAGTTCTTC CASSSDRVGEQFF
TRBJ2-4 - TRBV5-1 few TGCGCCAGCAGCTTCGGGGGTCTAAACATTCAGTACTTC CASSFGGLNIQYF
TRBJ2-3 TRBD1 TRBV20-1 - TGCAGTGCTGCCCGGAGACAGGGAAGTAAAGATACGCAGTATTTT CSAARRQGSKDTQYF
TRBJ2-7 - TRBV20-1 - TGCAGTGCTAGACCCCGGGACCTACCCTACGAGCAGTACTTC CSARPRDLPYEQYF
TRBJ2-5 - TRBV9 - TGTGCCAGCAGCGACAACACAGGTCCCGCGGAGACCCAGTACTTC CASSDNTGPAETQYF
TRBJ2-1 TRBD2 TRBV29-1 few TGCAGCGTAGAAGGACTAGCGGGCCTGGTTGGTGAGCAGTTCTTC CSVEGLAGLVGEQFF
TRBJ2-7 - TRBV20-1 - TGCAGTGCTAACCTGCGGGGGCCGAAATACGAGCAGTACTTC CSANLRGPKYEQYF
TRBJ1-6 - TRBV6-6 few TGTGCCAGCAGTTACTCAACGGGTTCACCCCTCCACTTT CASSYSTGSPLHF
TRBJ2-7 TRBD2 TRBV28 few TGTGCCAGCAGTTTTATGATCGAGCGGGATTTCGAGCAGTACTTC CASSFMIERDFEQYF
TRBJ1-5 - TRBV9 - TGTGCCAGCAGCGTAGGGGGGGGAAGTCAGCCCCAGCATTTT CASSVGGGSQPQHF
TRBJ2-3 - TRBV28 - TGTGCCAGCAGTTCGCCGGCACAGAGCGTCACAGATACGCAGTATTTT CASSSPAQSVTDTQYF
TRBJ1-6 TRBD1 TRBV15 - TGTGCCACCAGCAGTACACAGGGGTATAATTCACCCCTCCACTTT CATSSTQGYNSPLHF